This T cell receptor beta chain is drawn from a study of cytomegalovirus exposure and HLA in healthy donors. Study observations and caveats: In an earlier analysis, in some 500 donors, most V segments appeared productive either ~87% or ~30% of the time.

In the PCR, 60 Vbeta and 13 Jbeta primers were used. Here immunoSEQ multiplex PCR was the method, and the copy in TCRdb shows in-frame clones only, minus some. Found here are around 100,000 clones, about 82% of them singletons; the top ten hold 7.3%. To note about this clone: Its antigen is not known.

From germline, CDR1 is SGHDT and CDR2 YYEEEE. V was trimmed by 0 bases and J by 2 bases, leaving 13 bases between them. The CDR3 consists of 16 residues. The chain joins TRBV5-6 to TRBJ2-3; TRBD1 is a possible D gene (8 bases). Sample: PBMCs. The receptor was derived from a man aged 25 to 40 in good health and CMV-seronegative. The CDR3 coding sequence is TGTGCCAGCAGCTTGGAGCGGGACAGGTTCACAGATACGCAGTATTTT. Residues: CASSLERDRFTDTQYF.